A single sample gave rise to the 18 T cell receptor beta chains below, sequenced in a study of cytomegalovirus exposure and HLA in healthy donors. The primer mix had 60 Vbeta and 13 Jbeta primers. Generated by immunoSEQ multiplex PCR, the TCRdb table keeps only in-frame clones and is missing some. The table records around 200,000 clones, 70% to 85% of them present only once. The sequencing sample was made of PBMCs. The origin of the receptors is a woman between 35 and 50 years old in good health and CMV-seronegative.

The CDR3 DNA reads TGTGCCAGCAGTAGGGACAGGGACTCCTTTGAAGCTTTCTTT. The encoded protein is CASSRDRDSFEAFF. This chain connects TRBV2 to TRBJ1-1; TRBD1 matches 9 bases. This CDR3 is 14 amino acids long. V shed 5 bases and J 7 bases; nucleotides not matched to a gene: 8. Germline CDR1 and CDR2: SNHLY and FYNNEI.

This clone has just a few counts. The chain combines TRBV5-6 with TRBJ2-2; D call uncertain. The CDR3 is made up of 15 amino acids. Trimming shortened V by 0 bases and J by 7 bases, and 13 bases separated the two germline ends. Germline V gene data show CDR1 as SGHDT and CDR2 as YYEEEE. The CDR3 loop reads CASSLGPEDSGELFF. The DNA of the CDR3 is TGTGCCAGCAGCTTGGGGCCCGAGGATAGCGGGGAGCTGTTTTTT.

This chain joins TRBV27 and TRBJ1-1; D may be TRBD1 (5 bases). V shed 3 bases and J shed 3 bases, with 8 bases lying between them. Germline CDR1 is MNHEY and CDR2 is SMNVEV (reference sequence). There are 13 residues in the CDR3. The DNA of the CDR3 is TGTGCCAGCAGTTTTGGGGCAGACACTGAAGCTTTCTTT. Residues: CASSFGADTEAFF.

CDR3 nucleotides: TGTGCCAGCTCACCACGCAGCGATCAGCCCCAGCATTTT. Translated, it gives CASSPRSDQPQHF. The chain uses TRBV18 and TRBJ1-5; D is ambiguous. The CDR3 consists of 13 residues. Germline CDR1 KGHSH, CDR2 LQKENI. Trimming left V 1 base short and J 5 bases short, with 6 bases between.

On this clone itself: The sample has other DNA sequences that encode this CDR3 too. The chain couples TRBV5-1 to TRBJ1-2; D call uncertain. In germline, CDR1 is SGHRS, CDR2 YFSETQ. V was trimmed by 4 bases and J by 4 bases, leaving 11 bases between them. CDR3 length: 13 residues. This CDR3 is CASSPLGSYGYTF. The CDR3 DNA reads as TGCGCCAGCAGCCCTCTGGGCAGCTATGGCTACACCTTC.

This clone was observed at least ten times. As DNA, the CDR3 is TGTGCCAGTAGTAGCGGGACAGATGAAAAACTGTTTTTT. Translated, it gives CASSSGTDEKLFF. This rearrangement joins TRBV19 to TRBJ1-4; 7 positions agree with TRBD1. The germline V gene has CDR1 LNHDA and CDR2 SQIVND (reference sequence). The CDR3 runs to 13 residues. Trimming at V came to 4 bases and at J to 6 bases, leaving 2 bases not matched to a gene.

The CDR3 sequence is CASSGTGRGQGEQFF. The CDR3 DNA is TGTGCCAGCAGTGGGACAGGGAGGGGACAAGGTGAGCAGTTCTTC. The V gene is TRBV6-1, the J gene TRBJ2-1, with D possibly being TRBD1 (8 bases). The CDR3 is 15 amino acids. Trimming left V 4 bases short and J 9 bases short, with 19 bases between. Germline V CDR1 and CDR2: MNHNS, SASEGT.

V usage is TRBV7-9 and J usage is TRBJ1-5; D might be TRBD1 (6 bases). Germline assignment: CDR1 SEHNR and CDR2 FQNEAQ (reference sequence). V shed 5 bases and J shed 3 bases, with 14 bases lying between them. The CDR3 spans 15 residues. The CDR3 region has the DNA TGTGCCAGCAGCCGCCGGGGGGGGCCCAATCAGCCCCAGCATTTT. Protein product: CASSRRGGPNQPQHF.

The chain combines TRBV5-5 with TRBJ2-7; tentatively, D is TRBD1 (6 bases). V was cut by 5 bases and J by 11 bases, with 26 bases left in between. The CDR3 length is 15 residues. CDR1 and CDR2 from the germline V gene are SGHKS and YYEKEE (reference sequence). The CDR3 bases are TGTGCCAGCAGTCATAACCTCGACAGGCCTGTAATGGAGTACTTC. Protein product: CASSHNLDRPVMEYF.

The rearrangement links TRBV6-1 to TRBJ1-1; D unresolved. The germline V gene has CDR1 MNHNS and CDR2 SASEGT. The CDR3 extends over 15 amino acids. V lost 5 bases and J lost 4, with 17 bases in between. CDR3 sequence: CASSPMVGTVTEAFF. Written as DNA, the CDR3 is TGTGCCAGCAGTCCAATGGTAGGAACAGTCACTGAAGCTTTCTTT.

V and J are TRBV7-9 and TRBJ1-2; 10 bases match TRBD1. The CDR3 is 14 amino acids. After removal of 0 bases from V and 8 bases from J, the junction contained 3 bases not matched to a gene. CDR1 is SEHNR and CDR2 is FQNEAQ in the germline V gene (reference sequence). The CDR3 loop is CASSLAWDRGGYTF. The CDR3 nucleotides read TGTGCCAGCAGCTTAGCGTGGGACAGGGGCGGCTACACCTTC.

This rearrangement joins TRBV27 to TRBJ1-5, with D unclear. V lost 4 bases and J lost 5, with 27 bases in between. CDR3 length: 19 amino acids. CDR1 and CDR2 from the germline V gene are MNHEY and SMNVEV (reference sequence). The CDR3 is CASSSYSALGRAADQPQHF. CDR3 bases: TGTGCCAGCAGTTCTTATAGCGCCCTGGGAAGGGCCGCGGATCAGCCCCAGCATTTT.

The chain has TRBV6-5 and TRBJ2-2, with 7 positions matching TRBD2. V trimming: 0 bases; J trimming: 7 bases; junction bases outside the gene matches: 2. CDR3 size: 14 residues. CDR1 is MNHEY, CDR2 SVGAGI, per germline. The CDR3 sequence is CASSYSTGGGELFF. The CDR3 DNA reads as TGTGCCAGCAGTTACTCGACGGGAGGCGGGGAGCTGTTTTTT.

In DNA form, the CDR3 reads TGCGCCAGCAGCTCACAGGGAGGGGATCAGCCCCAGCATTTT. It translates to CASSSQGGDQPQHF. The chain employs TRBV5-1 and TRBJ1-5; a weak D match, TRBD1 (6 bases). Germline CDR1 is SGHRS and CDR2 is YFSETQ. V lost 3 bases to trimming and J lost 5 bases, with 12 bases between them. The CDR3 spans 14 residues.

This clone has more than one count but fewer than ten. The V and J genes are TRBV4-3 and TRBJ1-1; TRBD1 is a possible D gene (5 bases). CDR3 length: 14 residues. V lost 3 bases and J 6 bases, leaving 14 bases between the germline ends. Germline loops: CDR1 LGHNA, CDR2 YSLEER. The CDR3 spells CASSHDSVGAEAFF. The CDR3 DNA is TGCGCCAGCAGCCACGACAGCGTAGGGGCTGAAGCTTTCTTT.

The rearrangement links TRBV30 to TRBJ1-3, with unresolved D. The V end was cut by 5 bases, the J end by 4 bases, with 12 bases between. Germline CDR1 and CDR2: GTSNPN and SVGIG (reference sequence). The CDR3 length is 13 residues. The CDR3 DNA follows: TGTGCCTGGGAGGGTAACCTCGGAAACACCATATATTTT. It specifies CAWEGNLGNTIYF.

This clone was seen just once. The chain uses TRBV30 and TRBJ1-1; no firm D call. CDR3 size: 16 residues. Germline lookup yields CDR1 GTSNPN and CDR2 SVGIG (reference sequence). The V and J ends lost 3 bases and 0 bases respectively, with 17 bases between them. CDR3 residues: CAWSQKGGSLNTEAFF. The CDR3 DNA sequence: TGTGCCTGGAGCCAAAAGGGAGGCAGCCTGAACACTGAAGCTTTCTTT.

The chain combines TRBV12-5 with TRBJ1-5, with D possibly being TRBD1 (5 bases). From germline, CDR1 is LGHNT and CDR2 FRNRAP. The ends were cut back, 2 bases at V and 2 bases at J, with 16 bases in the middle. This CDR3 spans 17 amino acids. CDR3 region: CASGLKDHRMGNQPQHF. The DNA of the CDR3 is TGTGCTAGTGGTTTGAAGGACCACAGGATGGGCAATCAGCCCCAGCATTTT.